This T cell receptor beta chain was observed in a study of immune evolution from preneoplasia to lung adenocarcinoma. Assay used: immunoSEQ multiplex PCR; TCRdb lists only in-frame clones, some missing. Of several thousand clones in the sample, over 60% were seen once. This CDR3 is 14 amino acids long. Germline-derived CDR1 and CDR2 are SEHNR and FQNEAQ (reference sequence). With V trimmed by 5 bases and J by 1 base, 2 bases remained unmatched. This TCR came from a person aged 60-80 years with lung adenocarcinoma. Specimen: FFPE adjacent normal lung tissue. The chain carries TRBV7-9 and TRBJ2-1; 7 positions agree with TRBD1. CDR3 sequence (DNA): TGTGCCAGCAGCCCGGGACAGTCCTACAATGAGCAGTTCTTC. It encodes CASSPGQSYNEQFF.